Following are 28 T cell receptor beta chains from one sample sequenced in a study of cytomegalovirus exposure and HLA in healthy donors. Profiling relied on immunoSEQ multiplex PCR, and the TCRdb table lists in-frame clones only, not all of them. The sample has fewer than 200,000 clones, approximately 89% seen once. The specimen sequenced was PBMCs. Receptor source: a woman in her late teens or twenties in good health and CMV-seropositive.

This chain uses TRBV9 with TRBJ1-2, with D tentatively TRBD1 (5 bases). In germline, CDR1 is SGDLS, CDR2 YYNGEE. The CDR3 loop spans 13 amino acids. V was cut by 4 bases and J by 4 bases, with 11 bases left in between. CDR3 sequence: CASSSRGSYGYTF. Written as DNA, the CDR3 is TGTGCCAGCAGCTCCCGGGGGAGCTATGGCTACACCTTC.

The V call is TRBV5-1, the J call TRBJ2-3; the match to TRBD2 covers 13 bases. Germline CDR1 reads SGHRS; CDR2 reads YFSETQ. V shed 4 bases, J shed 0 bases, and the junction held 5 bases outside the gene matches. The CDR3 extends over 17 amino acids. As DNA, the CDR3 is TGCGCCAGCAGCGGACTAGCGGGAGTTACTAGCACAGATACGCAGTATTTT. This translates into CASSGLAGVTSTDTQYF. The complete variable domain, with remaining parts taken from reference TRBV5-1 and TRBJ2-3, reads KAGVTQTPRYLIKTRGQQVTLSCSPISGHRSVSWYQQTPGQGLQFLFEYFSETQRNKGNFPGRFSGRQFSNSRSEMNVSTLELGDSALYLCASSGLAGVTSTDTQYFGPGTRLTVL.

The rearrangement links TRBV28 to TRBJ1-1; D is ambiguous. The V gene's germline CDR1 is MDHEN and CDR2 SYDVKM. CDR3 size: 13 residues. The ends were cut back, 10 bases at V and 2 bases at J, with 14 bases in the middle. CDR3 protein: CAMTRADNTEAFF. The CDR3 nucleotides read TGTGCCATGACGAGGGCAGATAACACTGAAGCTTTCTTT.

This chain links TRBV19 with TRBJ1-5; perhaps TRBD1 as D (5 bases). V lost 4 bases to trimming and J lost 4 bases, with 14 bases between them. This CDR3 is built from 15 residues. From germline, CDR1 is LNHDA and CDR2 SQIVND (reference sequence). The CDR3, as DNA: TGTGCCAGTAGTACCCCCCCGGGGGAGAATCAGCCCCAGCATTTT. It is translated as CASSTPPGENQPQHF. The variable domain in full, with the rest retrieved from reference TRBV19 and TRBJ1-5, is DGGITQSPKYLFRKEGQNVTLSCEQNLNHDAMYWYRQDPGQGLRLIYYSQIVNDFQKGDIAEGYSVSREKKESFPLTVTSAQKNPTAFYLCASSTPPGENQPQHFGDGTRLSIL.

The V gene is TRBV5-1, the J gene TRBJ2-2, with TRBD2 identical over 8 bases. This CDR3 is 15 amino acids long. The germline V gene encodes CDR1 SGHRS and CDR2 YFSETQ. Trimming removed 1 base from V and 5 bases from J; junction bases left unmatched: 4. The CDR3 here is CASSLSGGGTGELFF. In DNA form, the CDR3 reads TGCGCCAGCAGCTTGAGCGGGGGAGGGACCGGGGAGCTGTTTTTT. The whole variable domain, filled in from reference TRBV5-1 and TRBJ2-2, reads KAGVTQTPRYLIKTRGQQVTLSCSPISGHRSVSWYQQTPGQGLQFLFEYFSETQRNKGNFPGRFSGRQFSNSRSEMNVSTLELGDSALYLCASSLSGGGTGELFFGEGSRLTVL.

This rearrangement joins TRBV11-3 to TRBJ1-1; TRBD1 agrees at 10 bases. The length of the CDR3 is 15 residues. CDR1 SGHNT and CDR2 YENEEA come from the germline V gene. Trimming at V came to 5 bases and at J to 6 bases, leaving 9 bases not matched to a gene. The CDR3 reads CASSPRDRGWPEAFF. CDR3 DNA: TGTGCCAGCAGCCCGCGGGACAGGGGTTGGCCTGAAGCTTTCTTT.

The chain links TRBV29-1 to TRBJ2-2; the D is unclear. This CDR3 is built from 14 residues. Germline V gene lookup returns CDR1 SQVTM and CDR2 ANQGSEA. V was pared by 4 bases and J by 1 base, with 10 bases between. The chain's CDR3 is CSVVGRRNTGELFF. In nucleotides, the CDR3 is TGCAGCGTTGTGGGCAGGCGGAACACCGGGGAGCTGTTTTTT.

As to this clone: Other DNA sequences in this sample translate to the same CDR3. The chain is built from TRBV18 and TRBJ2-3, with unresolved D. V dropped 2 bases and J dropped 6 bases, with 3 bases sitting between them. This CDR3 has 11 residues. Per germline, CDR1 KGHSH and CDR2 LQKENI. The CDR3 nucleotides are TGTGCCAGCTCACCATCTGATACGCAGTATTTT. As protein: CASSPSDTQYF.

The gene calls are TRBV6-1 and TRBJ2-2; D may be TRBD1 (5 bases). Trimming removed 4 bases from V and 7 bases from J, with 16 bases in between. There are 15 residues in the CDR3. Germline lookup yields CDR1 MNHNS and CDR2 SASEGT. CDR3 DNA: TGTGCCAGCAGTGCATTCCAGGGTTACAGCGGGGAGCTGTTTTTT. It translates to CASSAFQGYSGELFF.

This clone has only one observation. This sequence joins TRBV25-1 and TRBJ2-6; possibly TRBD1 for D (6 bases). CDR3 length: 15 residues. Germline CDR1 reads MGHDK; CDR2 reads SYGVNS. Between the trimmed V and J ends, which lost 4 bases and 3 bases, there was a span of 10 bases. In DNA, the CDR3 is TGTGCCAGCAGTGCAACAGGGAGTGGGGCCAACGTCCTGACTTTC. Residues: CASSATGSGANVLTF.

The chain has TRBV28 and TRBJ1-1, with a tentative D call TRBD1 (5 bases). The CDR3 has 12 residues. Germline V lookup: CDR1 MDHEN, CDR2 SYDVKM. V shed 10 bases and J shed 1 base, with 10 bases lying between them. CDR3: CATRTPNTEAFF. The CDR3 DNA reads as TGTGCCACCAGGACACCGAACACTGAAGCTTTCTTT. Based on the CDR3 plus reference TRBV28 and TRBJ1-1, the full variable domain is DVKVTQSSRYLVKRTGEKVFLECVQDMDHENMFWYRQDPGLGLRLIYFSYDVKMKEKGDIPEGYSVSREKKERFSLILESASTNQTSMYLCATRTPNTEAFFGQGTRLTVV.

This clone appeared once. For the CDR3, the DNA is TGCAGCGTGGAGACTGGAGCCTACGAGCAGTACTTC. Translated, it gives CSVETGAYEQYF. V is TRBV29-1 and J is TRBJ2-7; no clear D. The length of the CDR3 is 12 residues. Trimming removed 6 bases at V and 2 bases at J, with 11 bases between. Germline V CDR1 and CDR2: SQVTM, ANQGSEA.

The chain combines TRBV15 with TRBJ2-1; TRBD1 might be the D (6 bases). CDR3 length equals 14 residues. The ends were cut back, 6 bases at V and 4 bases at J, with 13 bases in the middle. Germline CDR1 LNHNV, CDR2 YYDKDF (reference sequence). CDR3 residues: CATSVLRGYNEQFF. The DNA of the CDR3 is TGTGCCACCAGTGTTTTAAGGGGGTACAATGAGCAGTTCTTC.

The chain uses TRBV6-1 and TRBJ2-5, with TRBD1 as a possible D gene (6 bases). The CDR3 runs to 15 residues. Germline V lookup: CDR1 MNHNS, CDR2 SASEGT. V lost 4 bases to trimming and J lost 1 base, with 13 bases between them. CDR3 sequence (DNA): TGTGCCAGCAGTGTGGCAGGGACAAGCCAAGAGACCCAGTACTTC. This gives the protein CASSVAGTSQETQYF.

The J gene is TRBJ2-3, the V gene TRBV7-2; perhaps TRBD2 as D (5 bases). Trimming removed 1 base from V and 5 bases from J, with 10 bases in between. CDR3 length: 14 residues. Looked up from germline, CDR1 is SGHTA and CDR2 is FQGNSA. The CDR3 here is CASSLVGDGDTQYF. For the CDR3, the DNA is TGTGCCAGCAGCTTAGTCGGGGATGGAGATACGCAGTATTTT.

The chain joins TRBV7-3 to TRBJ2-6; tentatively, D is TRBD2 (5 bases). Germline CDR1 is SGHTA and CDR2 is FQGTGA. There are 15 residues in the CDR3. V dropped 3 bases and J dropped 2 bases, with 8 bases sitting between them. The CDR3: CASSFEGTGANVLTF. DNA for the CDR3: TGTGCCAGCAGCTTCGAGGGAACTGGGGCCAACGTCCTGACTTTC. The variable domain in full, completed from reference TRBV7-3 and TRBJ2-6, reads GAGVSQTPSNKVTEKGKYVELRCDPISGHTALYWYRQSLGQGPEFLIYFQGTGAADDSGLPNDRFFAVRPEGSVSTLKIQRTERGDSAVYLCASSFEGTGANVLTFGAGSRLTVL.

This chain uses TRBV21-1 with TRBJ2-7; the table assigns TRBD2, which was not confirmed against the DNA. TRBV21-1 is tagged as a pseudogene. The length of the CDR3 is 17 residues. The CDR3 loop is CASSPTWKTSRTGEQYF. Written as DNA, the CDR3 is TGTGCCAGCAGCCCCACCTGGAAGACTAGCAGAACGGGGGAGCAGTACTTC.

J is TRBJ2-7 and V is TRBV4-3, with TRBD1 matching 7 bases. The germline V gene has CDR1 LGHNA and CDR2 YSLEER. The CDR3 runs 14 residues. Trimming cost V 4 bases and J 3 bases; bases outside gene matches: 6. The DNA of the CDR3 is TGCGCCAGCAGCCTACGGGACAGAATCTACGAGCAGTACTTC. Translating gives CASSLRDRIYEQYF.

The chain combines TRBV5-1 with TRBJ2-1, with 10 bases that match TRBD2. CDR1 SGHRS and CDR2 YFSETQ come from the germline V gene. Trimming removed 5 bases from V and 2 bases from J; junction bases left unmatched: 4. The CDR3 is made up of 15 amino acids. The CDR3 sequence: CASSPGTSAYNEQFF. The CDR3, as DNA: TGCGCCAGCAGTCCCGGGACTAGCGCCTACAATGAGCAGTTCTTC.

The rearrangement joins TRBV6-5 to TRBJ2-1; 8 bases match TRBD2. V lost 2 bases, J lost 4 bases, and 4 bases stayed unmatched. Germline V lookup: CDR1 MNHEY, CDR2 SVGAGI. The CDR3 runs 15 residues. CDR3 nucleotides: TGTGCCAGCAGTTACATGGCGGGAGGATACAATGAGCAGTTCTTC. Its protein product is CASSYMAGGYNEQFF.

This clone occurred once. V gene TRBV25-1 combines with J gene TRBJ1-1, with a weak D call TRBD1 (5 bases). In germline, CDR1 is MGHDK, CDR2 SYGVNS. CDR3 length: 16 amino acids. V was shortened by 8 bases and J by 1 base, with 20 bases between the two germline ends. CDR3 protein: CASQPRQGQGNTEAFF. The CDR3 nucleotides read TGTGCCAGCCAACCCCGCCAAGGCCAGGGGAACACTGAAGCTTTCTTT.

The chain carries TRBV9 and TRBJ1-2; 11 bases agree with TRBD1. This CDR3 is built from 16 residues. V lost 0 bases, J lost 8 bases, and 9 bases stayed unmatched. CDR1 is SGDLS and CDR2 is YYNGEE in the germline V gene. The CDR3 loop is CASSVAIGQGADGYTF. In nucleotides, the CDR3 is TGTGCCAGCAGCGTAGCTATAGGACAGGGGGCGGACGGCTACACCTTC.

This chain connects TRBV7-9 to TRBJ2-2; 7 bases align to TRBD1. Losses at the gene ends were 4 bases for V and 4 bases for J; bases not matched to a gene: 3. The CDR3 spans 14 residues. CDR1 SEHNR and CDR2 FQNEAQ come from the germline V gene (reference sequence). The CDR3 region has the DNA TGTGCCAGCAGCTCCGACAGGGCCACCGGGGAGCTGTTTTTT. This sequence encodes CASSSDRATGELFF.

This clone was found once. This rearrangement joins TRBV5-1 to TRBJ2-5, with D perhaps TRBD1 (6 bases). Trimming took off 2 bases at V and 2 bases at J, with 7 bases between the two ends. The CDR3 runs 13 residues. Germline assignment: CDR1 SGHRS and CDR2 YFSETQ. This chain's CDR3 is CASSFGQQETQYF. In DNA, the CDR3 is TGCGCCAGCAGCTTCGGACAGCAAGAGACCCAGTACTTC. Combining the CDR3 with reference TRBV5-1 and TRBJ2-5 gives the whole variable domain KAGVTQTPRYLIKTRGQQVTLSCSPISGHRSVSWYQQTPGQGLQFLFEYFSETQRNKGNFPGRFSGRQFSNSRSEMNVSTLELGDSALYLCASSFGQQETQYFGPGTRLLVL.

V usage is TRBV2 and J usage is TRBJ2-1, with TRBD2 matching 11 bases. This CDR3 is built from 14 residues. The trim removed 4 bases at V and 7 bases at J, leaving 3 bases unmatched. CDR1 is SNHLY and CDR2 is FYNNEI in the germline V gene. The CDR3 nucleotides read TGTGCCAGCAGTGGAACTAGCGGGGGTAATGAGCAGTTCTTC. Its protein product is CASSGTSGGNEQFF.

The rearrangement joins TRBV5-1 to TRBJ2-7, with TRBD2 identical over 11 bases. Germline values: CDR1 SGHRS, CDR2 YFSETQ. V gave up 4 bases and J gave up 0 bases; unmatched junction bases: 9. The CDR3 is 17 residues long. CDR3 DNA: TGCGCCAGCAGCCGGTCGACTAGCGGGATCTCCTCCTACGAGCAGTACTTC. This translates into CASSRSTSGISSYEQYF.

This clone has a single count. The chain links TRBV30 to TRBJ2-7, with D possibly being TRBD1 (5 bases). The CDR3 runs to 13 residues. The germline V gene has CDR1 GTSNPN and CDR2 SVGIG (reference sequence). V lost 4 bases and J 3 bases, leaving 13 bases between the germline ends. CDR3 DNA sequence: TGTGCCTGGATAGGGGCAGGCCGCTACGAGCAGTACTTC. Translated: CAWIGAGRYEQYF.

This chain connects TRBV7-8 to TRBJ2-2, with 7 bases that match TRBD2. This CDR3 is built from 16 residues. V shed 1 base and J 3 bases; nucleotides not matched to a gene: 5. Germline lookup yields CDR1 SGHVS and CDR2 FQNEAQ. The CDR3 is CASSLGGRAHTGELFF. CDR3 bases: TGTGCCAGCAGCTTAGGGGGGAGGGCCCACACCGGGGAGCTGTTTTTT.